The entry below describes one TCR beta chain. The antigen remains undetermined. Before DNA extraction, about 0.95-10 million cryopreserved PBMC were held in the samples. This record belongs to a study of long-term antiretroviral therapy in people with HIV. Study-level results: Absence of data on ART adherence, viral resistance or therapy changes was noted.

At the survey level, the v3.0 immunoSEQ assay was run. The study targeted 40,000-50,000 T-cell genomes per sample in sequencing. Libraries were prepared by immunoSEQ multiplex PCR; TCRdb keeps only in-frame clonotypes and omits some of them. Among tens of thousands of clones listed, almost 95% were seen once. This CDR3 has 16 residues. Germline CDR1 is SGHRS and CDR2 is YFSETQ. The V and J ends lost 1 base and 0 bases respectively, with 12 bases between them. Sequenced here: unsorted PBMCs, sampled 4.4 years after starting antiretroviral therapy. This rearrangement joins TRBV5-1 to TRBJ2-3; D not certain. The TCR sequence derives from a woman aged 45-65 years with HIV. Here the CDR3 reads CASSLSHDLSTDTQYF. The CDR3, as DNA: TGCGCCAGCAGCTTGAGCCATGACCTTAGCACAGATACGCAGTATTTT.